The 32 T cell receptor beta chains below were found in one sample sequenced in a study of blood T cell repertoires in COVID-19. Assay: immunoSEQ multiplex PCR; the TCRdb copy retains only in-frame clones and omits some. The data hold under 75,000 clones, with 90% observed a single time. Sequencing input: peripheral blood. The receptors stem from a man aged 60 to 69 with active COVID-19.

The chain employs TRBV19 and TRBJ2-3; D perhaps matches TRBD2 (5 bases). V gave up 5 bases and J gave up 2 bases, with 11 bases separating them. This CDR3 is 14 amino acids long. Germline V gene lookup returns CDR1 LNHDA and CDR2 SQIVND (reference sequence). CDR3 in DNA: TGTGCCAGTAGTCGGGGTCCACTCACAGATACGCAGTATTTT. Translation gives CASSRGPLTDTQYF.

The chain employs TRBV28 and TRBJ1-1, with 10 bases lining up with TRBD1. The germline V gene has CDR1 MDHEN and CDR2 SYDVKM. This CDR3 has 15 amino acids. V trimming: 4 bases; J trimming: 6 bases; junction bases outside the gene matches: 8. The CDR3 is CASSSIGTGVPEAFF. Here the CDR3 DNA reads TGTGCCAGCAGTTCCATAGGGACAGGGGTTCCTGAAGCTTTCTTT.

The CDR3 DNA reads TGTGCCAGCAGCTTGGTAGCGGGAGTCGCGGGCGGGGAGCTGTTTTTT. Its protein is CASSLVAGVAGGELFF. The chain combines TRBV7-3 with TRBJ2-2, with 9 bases matching TRBD2. CDR3 length equals 16 residues. Germline V gives CDR1 SGHTA, CDR2 FQGTGA. Trimming removed 3 bases from V and 7 bases from J; junction bases left unmatched: 9.

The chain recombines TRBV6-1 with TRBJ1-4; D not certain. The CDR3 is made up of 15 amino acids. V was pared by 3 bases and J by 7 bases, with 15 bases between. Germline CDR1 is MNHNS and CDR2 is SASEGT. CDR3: CASSDGGIGSEKLFF. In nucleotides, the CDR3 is TGTGCCAGCAGTGACGGAGGGATTGGGAGTGAAAAACTGTTTTTT.

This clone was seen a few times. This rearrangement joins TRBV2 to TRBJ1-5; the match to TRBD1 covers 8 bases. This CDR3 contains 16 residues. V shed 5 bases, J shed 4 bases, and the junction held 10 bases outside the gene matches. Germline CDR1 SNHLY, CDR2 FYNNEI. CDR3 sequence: CASSPRTGRANQPQHF. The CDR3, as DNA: TGTGCCAGCAGTCCGCGGACAGGGCGGGCAAATCAGCCCCAGCATTTT.

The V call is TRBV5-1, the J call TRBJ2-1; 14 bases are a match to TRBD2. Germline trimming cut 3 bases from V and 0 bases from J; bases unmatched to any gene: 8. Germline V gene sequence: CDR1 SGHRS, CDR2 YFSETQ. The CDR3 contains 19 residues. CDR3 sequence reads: CASSYPGLAGVSSYNEQFF. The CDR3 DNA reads TGCGCCAGCAGCTATCCGGGACTAGCGGGAGTCAGCTCCTACAATGAGCAGTTCTTC.

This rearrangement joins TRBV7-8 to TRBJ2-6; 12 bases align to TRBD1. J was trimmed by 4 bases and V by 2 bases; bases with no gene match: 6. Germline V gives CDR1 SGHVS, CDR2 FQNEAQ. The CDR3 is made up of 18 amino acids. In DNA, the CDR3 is TGTGCCAGCAGCTTACCGGGACAGGGGGCGAGAGGGGCCAACGTCCTGACTTTC. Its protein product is CASSLPGQGARGANVLTF.

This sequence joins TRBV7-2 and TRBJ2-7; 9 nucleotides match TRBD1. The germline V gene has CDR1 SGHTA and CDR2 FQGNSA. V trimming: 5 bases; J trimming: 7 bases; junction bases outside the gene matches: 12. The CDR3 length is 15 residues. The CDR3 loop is CASSISHRGLGEQYF. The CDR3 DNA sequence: TGTGCCAGCAGCATTAGTCACAGGGGGCTGGGAGAGCAGTACTTC.

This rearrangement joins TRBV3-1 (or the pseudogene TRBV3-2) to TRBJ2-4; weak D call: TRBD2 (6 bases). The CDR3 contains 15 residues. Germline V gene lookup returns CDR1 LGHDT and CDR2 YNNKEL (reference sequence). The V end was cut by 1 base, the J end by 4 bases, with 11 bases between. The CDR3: CASSQGGRWKNIQYF. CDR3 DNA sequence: TGTGCCAGCAGCCAAGGTGGGAGGTGGAAAAACATTCAGTACTTC.

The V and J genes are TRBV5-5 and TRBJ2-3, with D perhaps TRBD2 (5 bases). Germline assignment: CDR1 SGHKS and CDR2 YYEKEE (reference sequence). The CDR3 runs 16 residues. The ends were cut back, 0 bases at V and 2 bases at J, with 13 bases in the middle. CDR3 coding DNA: TGTGCCAGCAGCTTGGGGACGGGGAGATACACAGATACGCAGTATTTT. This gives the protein CASSLGTGRYTDTQYF.

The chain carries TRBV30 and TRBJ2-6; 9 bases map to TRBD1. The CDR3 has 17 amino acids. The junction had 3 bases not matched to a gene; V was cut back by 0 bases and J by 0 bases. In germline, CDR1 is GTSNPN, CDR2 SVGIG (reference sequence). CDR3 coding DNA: TGTGCCTGGAGTGTCAAGGACAGGGGCTCTGGGGCCAACGTCCTGACTTTC. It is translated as CAWSVKDRGSGANVLTF.

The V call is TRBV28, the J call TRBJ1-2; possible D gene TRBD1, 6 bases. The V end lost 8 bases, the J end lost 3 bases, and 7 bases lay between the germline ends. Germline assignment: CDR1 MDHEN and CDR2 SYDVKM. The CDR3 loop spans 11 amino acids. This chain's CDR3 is CASGQYYGYTF. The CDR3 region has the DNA TGTGCCAGCGGACAGTACTATGGCTACACCTTC.

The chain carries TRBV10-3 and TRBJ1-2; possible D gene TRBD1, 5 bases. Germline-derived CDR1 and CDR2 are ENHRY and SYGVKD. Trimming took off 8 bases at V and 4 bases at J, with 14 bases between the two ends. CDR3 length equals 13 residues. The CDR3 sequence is CAIQRDSLYGYTF. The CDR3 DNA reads TGTGCCATCCAACGAGACAGCCTCTATGGCTACACCTTC.

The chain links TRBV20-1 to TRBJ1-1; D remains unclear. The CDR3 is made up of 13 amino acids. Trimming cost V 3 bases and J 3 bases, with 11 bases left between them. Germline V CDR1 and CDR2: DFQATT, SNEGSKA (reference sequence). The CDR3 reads CSASDGGDTEAFF. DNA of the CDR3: TGCAGTGCTAGTGATGGCGGGGACACTGAAGCTTTCTTT.

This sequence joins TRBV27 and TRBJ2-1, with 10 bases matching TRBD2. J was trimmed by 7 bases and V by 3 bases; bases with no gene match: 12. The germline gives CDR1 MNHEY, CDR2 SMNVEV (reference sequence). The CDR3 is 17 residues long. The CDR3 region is CASSFGIAGGLENEQFF. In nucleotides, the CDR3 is TGTGCCAGCAGTTTCGGGATAGCGGGGGGCCTTGAAAATGAGCAGTTCTTC.

The CDR3 bases are TGTGCCAGCAGTTTAACAGGGGGCGCCTCTGGGGCCAACGTCCTGACTTTC. It codes for CASSLTGGASGANVLTF. The chain recombines TRBV28 with TRBJ2-6, with 9 bases aligning to TRBD1. The J segment lost 0 bases and the V segment lost 2 bases, leaving 2 bases of the junction unmatched. CDR3 size: 17 residues. The germline CDR1 and CDR2 sequences are MDHEN and SYDVKM.

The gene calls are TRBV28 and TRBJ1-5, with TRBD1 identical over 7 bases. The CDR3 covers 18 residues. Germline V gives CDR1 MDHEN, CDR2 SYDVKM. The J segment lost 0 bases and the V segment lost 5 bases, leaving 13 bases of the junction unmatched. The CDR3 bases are TGTGCCAGCAGTCACCCCCCGGGACAGCCATATAGCAATCAGCCCCAGCATTTT. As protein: CASSHPPGQPYSNQPQHF.

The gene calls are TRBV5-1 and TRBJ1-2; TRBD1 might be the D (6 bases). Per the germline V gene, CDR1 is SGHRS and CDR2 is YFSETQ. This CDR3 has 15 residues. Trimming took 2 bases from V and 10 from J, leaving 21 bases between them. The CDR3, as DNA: TGCGCCAGCAGCTTACAAGGGGGTCCCTTCATGGACTACACCTTC. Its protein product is CASSLQGGPFMDYTF.

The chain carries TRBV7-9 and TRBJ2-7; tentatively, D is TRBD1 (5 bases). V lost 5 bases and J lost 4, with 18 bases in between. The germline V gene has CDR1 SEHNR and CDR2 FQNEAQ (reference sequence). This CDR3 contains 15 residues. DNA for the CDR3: TGTGCCAGCAGCCCCTTGGGGTCAGGGTCGTACGAGCAGTACTTC. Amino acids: CASSPLGSGSYEQYF.

The CDR3 spells CASSPTTSGGADTGELFF. CDR3 nucleotide sequence: TGTGCCAGCAGCCCTACGACTAGCGGGGGGGCAGACACCGGGGAGCTGTTTTTT. The chain recombines TRBV3-1 (or the pseudogene TRBV3-2) with TRBJ2-2; TRBD2 matches at 14 bases. The CDR3 is 18 residues long. Germline V gives CDR1 LGHDT, CDR2 YNNKEL (reference sequence). V dropped 4 bases and J dropped 3; count of bases not matched to a gene: 7.

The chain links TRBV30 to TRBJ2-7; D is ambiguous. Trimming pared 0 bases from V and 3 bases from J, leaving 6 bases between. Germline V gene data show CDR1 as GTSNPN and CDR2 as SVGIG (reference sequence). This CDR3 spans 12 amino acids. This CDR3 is CAWSVPGYEQYF. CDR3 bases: TGTGCCTGGAGTGTACCCGGCTACGAGCAGTACTTC.

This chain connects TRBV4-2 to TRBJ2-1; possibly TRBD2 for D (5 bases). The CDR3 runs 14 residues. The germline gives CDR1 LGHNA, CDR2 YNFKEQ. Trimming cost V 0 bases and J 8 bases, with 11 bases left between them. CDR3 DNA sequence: TGTGCCAGCAGCCAAGATGGCGGGCCTTATGAGCAGTTCTTC. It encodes CASSQDGGPYEQFF.

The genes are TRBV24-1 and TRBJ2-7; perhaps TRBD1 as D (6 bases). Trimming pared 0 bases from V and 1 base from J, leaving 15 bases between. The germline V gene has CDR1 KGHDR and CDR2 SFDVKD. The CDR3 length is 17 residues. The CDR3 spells CATSDLRHERGSYEQYF. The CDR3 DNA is TGTGCCACCAGTGATTTGCGACATGAGAGGGGGTCCTACGAGCAGTACTTC.

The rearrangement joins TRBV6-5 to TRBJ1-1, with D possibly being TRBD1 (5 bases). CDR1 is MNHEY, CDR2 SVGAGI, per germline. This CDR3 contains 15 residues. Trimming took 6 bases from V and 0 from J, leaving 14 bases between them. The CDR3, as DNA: TGTGCCAGCAGGATCGACAGAATGATGAACACTGAAGCTTTCTTT. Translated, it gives CASRIDRMMNTEAFF.

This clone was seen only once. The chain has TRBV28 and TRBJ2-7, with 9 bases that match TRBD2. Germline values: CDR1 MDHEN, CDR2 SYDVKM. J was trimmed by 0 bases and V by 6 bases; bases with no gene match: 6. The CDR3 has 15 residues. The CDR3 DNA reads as TGTGCCAGCAGGCTTAGCGGGAGAGTCTCCTACGAGCAGTACTTC. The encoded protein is CASRLSGRVSYEQYF.

The CDR3 DNA reads as TGTGCCAGCTATCCTCGGGGGATTGGTGAAAAACTGTTTTTT. It encodes CASYPRGIGEKLFF. The chain links TRBV28 to TRBJ1-4; possibly TRBD1 for D (5 bases). The CDR3 extends over 14 amino acids. The ends were cut back, 8 bases at V and 7 bases at J, with 17 bases in the middle. Germline loops: CDR1 MDHEN, CDR2 SYDVKM.

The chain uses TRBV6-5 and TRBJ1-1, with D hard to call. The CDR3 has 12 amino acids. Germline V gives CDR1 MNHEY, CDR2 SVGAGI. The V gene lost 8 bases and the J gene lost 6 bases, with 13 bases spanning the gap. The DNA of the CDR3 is TGTGCCAGCGGAAGATTGGGCCCTGAAGCTTTCTTT. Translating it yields CASGRLGPEAFF.

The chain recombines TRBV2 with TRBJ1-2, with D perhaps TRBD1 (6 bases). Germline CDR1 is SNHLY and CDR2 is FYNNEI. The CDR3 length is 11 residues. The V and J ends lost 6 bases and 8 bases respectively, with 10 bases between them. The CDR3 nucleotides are TGTGCCAGCAGGGGGGGGCAGGGCTACACCTTC. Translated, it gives CASRGGQGYTF.

This chain's CDR3 is CASSQEVQIYNSPLHF. The CDR3 region has the DNA TGTGCCAGCAGCCAAGAGGTTCAGATCTATAATTCACCCCTCCACTTT. The chain links TRBV4-2 to TRBJ1-6; no clear D gene. Deletions cut 0 bases from V and 3 bases from J, with 9 bases between. Germline CDR1 and CDR2: LGHNA and YNFKEQ. The CDR3 has 16 residues.

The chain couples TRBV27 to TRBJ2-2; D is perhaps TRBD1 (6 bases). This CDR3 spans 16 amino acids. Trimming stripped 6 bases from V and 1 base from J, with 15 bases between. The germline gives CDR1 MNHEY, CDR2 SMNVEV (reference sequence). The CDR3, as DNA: TGTGCCAGCAGAACTCAGACCAGGGGGAACACCGGGGAGCTGTTTTTT. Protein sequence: CASRTQTRGNTGELFF.

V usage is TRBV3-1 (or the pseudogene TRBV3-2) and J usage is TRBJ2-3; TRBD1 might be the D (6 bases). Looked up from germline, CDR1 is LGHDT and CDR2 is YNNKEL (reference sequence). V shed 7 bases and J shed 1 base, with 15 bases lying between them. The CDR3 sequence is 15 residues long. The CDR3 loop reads CASTQDSKRTDTQYF. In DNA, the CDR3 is TGTGCCAGCACCCAGGACAGCAAACGCACAGATACGCAGTATTTT.

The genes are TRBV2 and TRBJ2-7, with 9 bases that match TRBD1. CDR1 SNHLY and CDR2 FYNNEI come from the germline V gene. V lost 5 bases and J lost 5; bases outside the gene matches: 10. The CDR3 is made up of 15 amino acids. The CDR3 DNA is TGTGCCAGCAGTCGGCCCGGGACAGGGAAAGACGAGCAGTACTTC. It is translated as CASSRPGTGKDEQYF.